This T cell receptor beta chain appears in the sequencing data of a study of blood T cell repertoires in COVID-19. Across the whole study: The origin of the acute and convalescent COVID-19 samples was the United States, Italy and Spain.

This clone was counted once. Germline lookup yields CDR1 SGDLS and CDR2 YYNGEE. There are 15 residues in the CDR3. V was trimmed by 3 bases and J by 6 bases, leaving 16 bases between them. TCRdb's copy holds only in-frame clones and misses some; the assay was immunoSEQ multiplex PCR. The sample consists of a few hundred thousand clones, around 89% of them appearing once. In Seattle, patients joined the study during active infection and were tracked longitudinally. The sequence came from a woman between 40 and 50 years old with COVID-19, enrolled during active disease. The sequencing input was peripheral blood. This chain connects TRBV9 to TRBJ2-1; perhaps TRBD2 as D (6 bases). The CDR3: CASSGRTTASNEQFF. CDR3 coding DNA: TGTGCCAGCAGCGGTCGGACTACGGCATCCAATGAGCAGTTCTTC.